This TCR beta chain originates from a study of cytomegalovirus exposure and HLA in healthy donors. Study-level information: According to later analysis, the same platform produced the approximately 130 validation and some 680 first-cohort repertoires.

With respect to this clone: What it binds is not known.

Germline values: CDR1 PRHDT, CDR2 FYEKMQ (reference sequence). The CDR3 is 15 amino acids. V lost 5 bases and J 2 bases, leaving 13 bases between the germline ends. Using immunoSEQ multiplex PCR, the repertoire was profiled, and TCRdb retains in-frame clones only, with some absent. The sample lists roughly 60,000 clones, 90% to 95% occurring once. Whole-study results and caveats: According to the study, some 160 TCR beta chains were cytomegalovirus-associated. Whilst most TCR sequences proved rare, a subset of public TCRs occurred across many donors. In vitro assays verified that a few CMV-associated chains recognized CMV antigens specifically.

The receptor was derived from a woman aged 25-40 years in good health and CMV-seronegative. Sequencing was carried out using PBMCs. The J gene is TRBJ2-4, the V gene TRBV13; weak D call: TRBD2 (6 bases). The CDR3 reads CASSTLEGPKNIQYF. CDR3 coding DNA: TGTGCCAGCAGCACGCTGGAGGGGCCCAAAAACATTCAGTACTTC. The full variable domain, its missing parts supplied by reference TRBV13 and TRBJ2-4, is AAGVIQSPRHLIKEKRETATLKCYPIPRHDTVYWYQQGPGQDPQFLISFYEKMQSDKGSIPDRFSAQQFSDYHSELNMSSLELGDSALYFCASSTLEGPKNIQYFGAGTRLSVL.